Listed below are T cell receptor beta chains from one sample, sequenced in a study of identical twins. TCRdb processed the 5' RACE reads anew with MiXCR; each CDR3 protein has one entry. This sample has hundreds of thousands of distinct CDR3 sequences; 21% occur once, and the top ten carry 4.3%. This sample also belongs to another study, concerning T cells expressing NK-cell markers.

Sequencing used PBMCs. The receptors originated from a woman aged 18-29 years in good health. CDR3s include the opening cysteine and the closing phenylalanine or tryptophan. A D gene is named only where the DNA matches it firmly. Size values are once, few and many counts, or a class for expanded clones, and some rows have none.

NA	once	TRBV9	TRBJ1-1	CASSVAGELTEAFF	TGTGCCAGCAGCGTAGCCGGTGAACTCACTGAAGCTTTCTTT
NA	NA	TRBV12-5	TRBJ1-2	CASGLALWEGGYTF	TGTGCTAGTGGTTTGGCCCTGTGGGAGGGCGGCTACACCTTC
NA	NA	TRBV7-2	TRBJ1-4	CASSKGVANEKLFF	TGTGCCAGCAGCAAGGGAGTAGCTAATGAAAAACTGTTTTTT
NA	NA	TRBV15	TRBJ2-1	CATSRDPGQEQFF	TGTGCCACCAGCAGAGATCCCGGGCAGGAGCAGTTCTTC
NA	NA	TRBV7-2	TRBJ2-5	CASSLYTSKQETQYF	TGTGCCAGCAGCCTCTATACTAGTAAACAAGAGACCCAGTACTTC
TRBD2	few	TRBV5-1	TRBJ2-1	CASSLLTSGGNNEQFF	TGCGCCAGCAGCTTGCTCACTAGCGGGGGAAACAATGAGCAGTTCTTC
TRBD2	many	TRBV10-3	TRBJ2-5	CAISDLGTTLETQYF	TGTGCCATCAGTGACTTAGGGACTACCCTCGAGACCCAGTACTTC
TRBD1	few	TRBV29-1	TRBJ2-3	CSVSGDRGIDTQYF	TGCAGCGTTTCCGGAGACAGGGGGATAGATACGCAGTATTTT
NA	NA	TRBV12-3/TRBV12-4	TRBJ2-4	CASSRDWGDIQYF	TGTGCCAGCAGCCGGGACTGGGGGGACATTCAGTACTTC
NA	NA	TRBV20-1	TRBJ2-3	CSARGGAESTDTQYF	TGCAGTGCTAGAGGAGGGGCTGAGAGCACAGATACGCAGTATTTT
NA	NA	TRBV6-1	TRBJ2-7	CASSEVREQYF	TGTGCCAGCAGTGAAGTAAGGGAGCAGTACTTC
TRBD2	NA	TRBV20-1	TRBJ2-1	CSASSRRTSGNNEQFF	TGCAGTGCTAGTTCCCGTAGGACTAGCGGTAACAATGAGCAGTTCTTC
NA	NA	TRBV6-1	TRBJ1-5	CASSDSAGQPQHF	TGTGCCAGCAGTGACTCGGCGGGTCAGCCCCAGCATTTT
NA	NA	TRBV7-2	TRBJ2-7	CASSLQGSLVEQYF	TGTGCCAGCAGCTTACAGGGAAGCCTAGTCGAGCAGTACTTC
TRBD2	few	TRBV20-1	TRBJ2-5	CSAIAGDETQYF	TGCAGTGCTATAGCGGGGGATGAGACCCAGTACTTC
NA	many	TRBV4-2	TRBJ1-4	CASSPTSTNEKLFF	TGTGCCAGCAGCCCGACTTCAACTAATGAAAAACTGTTTTTT
NA	few	TRBV29-1	TRBJ1-3	CSVVSGSGNTIYF	TGCAGCGTTGTTTCAGGCTCTGGAAACACCATATATTTT
NA	NA	TRBV20-1	TRBJ2-1	CSARGVGAPSDSYNEQFF	TGCAGTGCTAGGGGGGTTGGAGCCCCCAGCGACTCCTACAATGAGCAGTTCTTC
TRBD1	NA	TRBV29-1	TRBJ2-7	CSVTGGGSEQYF	TGCAGCGTGACAGGGGGGGGGAGCGAGCAGTACTTC
NA	NA	TRBV20-1	TRBJ2-2	CSALRDKDTGELFF	TGCAGTGCTCTTCGGGACAAAGACACCGGGGAGCTGTTTTTT
TRBD2	few	TRBV4-2	TRBJ2-1	CASSHPLAGGMDEQFF	TGTGCCAGCAGCCATCCTCTAGCGGGCGGTATGGATGAGCAGTTCTTC
NA	few	TRBV15	TRBJ2-7	CATSRIYRAGYEQYF	TGTGCCACCAGCAGAATATACCGAGCGGGCTACGAGCAGTACTTC